The clone carrying this T cell receptor (beta chain) was seen a handful of times. Its antigen is currently unknown. These data originate in a study of identical twins. Overall study results and limits: Fewer insertions were carried by abundant cord blood beta clonotypes, but none was seen in memory repertoires.

The CDR3 spans 15 residues. Germline values: CDR1 MGHRA, CDR2 YSYEKL. The germline V and J ends were trimmed by 1 base and 2 bases, with 12 bases remaining between them. Template switching supplied a universal primer site; unique molecular identifiers were carried on the cDNA. TCRdb redid the calling of the 5' RACE reads with MiXCR, one entry per CDR3 protein. The repertoire holds hundreds of thousands of distinct CDR3 sequences, with roughly an eighth as singletons. Healthy Caucasians were all of the donors. This sample also belongs to another study, concerning yellow fever vaccine responses in identical twins. As reported in that work: Convergence reportedly seemed to mark part of the twins' vaccine T cell response, with personalization marking the rest.

This sequence originates from a woman between 18 and 30 years old in good health. Sequencing used CD8+ T cells sorted from blood. The chain uses TRBV4-1 and TRBJ2-7, with D tentatively TRBD2 (5 bases). In DNA, the CDR3 is TGCGCCAGCAGCCAAGTCAGTGACTACACCTACGAGCAGTACTTC. Its translation is CASSQVSDYTYEQYF.